This is a list of T cell receptor beta chains from one sample in a study of T cell responses to AZD1222 COVID-19 vaccine. TCRdb's copy holds only in-frame clones and misses some; the assay was immunoSEQ multiplex PCR. The table records more than 70,000 clones, over 75% of them present only once. The sequenced sample was peripheral blood, obtained 28 days after the second AZD1222 dose. The receptor set was obtained from an adult who received the AZD1222 COVID-19 vaccine. Each CDR3 is given with its conserved first and last residue. D genes are given only for firm matches. Only some rows state a clone size, as once, few, many or a class for expanded clones.

j_gene: TRBJ1-1
v_gene: TRBV7-9
abundance: NA
d_gene: NA
CDR3nt: TGTGCCAGCACCTGGTCTCTGAACACTGAAGCTTTCTTT
CDR3aa: CASTWSLNTEAFF

j_gene: TRBJ1-4
v_gene: TRBV2
abundance: NA
d_gene: NA
CDR3nt: TGTGCCAGCAGGGCCGGGACAACCAATGAAAAACTGTTTTTT
CDR3aa: CASRAGTTNEKLFF

j_gene: TRBJ1-1
v_gene: TRBV28
abundance: NA
d_gene: NA
CDR3nt: TGTGCCAGCAGTTTCAGCGACGGAGCTGAAGCTTTCTTT
CDR3aa: CASSFSDGAEAFF

j_gene: TRBJ1-2
v_gene: TRBV5-6
abundance: few
d_gene: NA
CDR3nt: TGTGCCAGCAGCTCAGGGAACTATGGCTACACCTTC
CDR3aa: CASSSGNYGYTF

j_gene: TRBJ1-1
v_gene: TRBV5-6
abundance: NA
d_gene: NA
CDR3nt: TGTGCCAGCAGCCCGCAGGGGACTGAAGCTTTCTTT
CDR3aa: CASSPQGTEAFF

j_gene: TRBJ1-3
v_gene: TRBV9
abundance: NA
d_gene: TRBD1
CDR3nt: TGTGCCAGCAGCGTACAGGGGGCAGGAAACACCATATATTTT
CDR3aa: CASSVQGAGNTIYF

j_gene: TRBJ2-7
v_gene: TRBV2
abundance: NA
d_gene: NA
CDR3nt: TGTGCCAGCAGTGGAACCGGGCCACCCGTGGAGCAGTACTTC
CDR3aa: CASSGTGPPVEQYF

j_gene: TRBJ1-2
v_gene: TRBV27
abundance: NA
d_gene: NA
CDR3nt: TGTGCCAGCAGTGCGGGACGGTTATATGGCTACACCTTC
CDR3aa: CASSAGRLYGYTF

j_gene: TRBJ1-2
v_gene: TRBV7-8
abundance: NA
d_gene: NA
CDR3nt: TGTGCCAGCAGCTGGAGGAGGGGCCCTAACTATGGCTACACCTTC
CDR3aa: CASSWRRGPNYGYTF

j_gene: TRBJ2-7
v_gene: TRBV5-6
abundance: NA
d_gene: TRBD1
CDR3nt: TGTGCCAGCAGCCGTTCCTTAGGGACAGACTCCTACGAGCAGTACTTC
CDR3aa: CASSRSLGTDSYEQYF

j_gene: TRBJ1-3
v_gene: TRBV3-1/TRBV3-2
abundance: NA
d_gene: NA
CDR3nt: TGTGCCAGCAGCCTTAGCTCTGGAAACACCATATATTTT
CDR3aa: CASSLSSGNTIYF

j_gene: TRBJ1-2
v_gene: TRBV19
abundance: NA
d_gene: TRBD1
CDR3nt: TGTGCCAGTGACGAACCGGGACAGGGTTTTCGGGGCTACACCTTC
CDR3aa: CASDEPGQGFRGYTF

j_gene: TRBJ1-2
v_gene: TRBV6-5
abundance: NA
d_gene: NA
CDR3nt: TGTGCCAGCAGTTACGGTCTTAATAACTATGGCTACACCTTC
CDR3aa: CASSYGLNNYGYTF

j_gene: TRBJ1-4
v_gene: TRBV7-6
abundance: NA
d_gene: NA
CDR3nt: TGTGCCAGCAGCTTAGAGCCCCAACATAATGAAAAACTGTTTTTT
CDR3aa: CASSLEPQHNEKLFF

j_gene: TRBJ2-3
v_gene: TRBV5-1
abundance: NA
d_gene: NA
CDR3nt: TGCGCCAGCAGCTTTCCGGGGGCGGAAGATACGCAGTATTTT
CDR3aa: CASSFPGAEDTQYF

j_gene: TRBJ2-7
v_gene: TRBV7-6
abundance: NA
d_gene: NA
CDR3nt: TGTGCCAGCAGCTTAGTCGGTACAGGGGGGGACGAGCAGTACTTC
CDR3aa: CASSLVGTGGDEQYF

j_gene: TRBJ2-7
v_gene: TRBV7-6
abundance: NA
d_gene: NA
CDR3nt: TGTGCCAGCAGCCCCCGCCATGGGGACTACGAGCAGTACTTC
CDR3aa: CASSPRHGDYEQYF

j_gene: TRBJ1-2
v_gene: TRBV2
abundance: NA
d_gene: TRBD1
CDR3nt: TGTGCCAGCAGCCCCCACCGGGACAGGTATGGCTACACCTTC
CDR3aa: CASSPHRDRYGYTF

j_gene: TRBJ1-5
v_gene: TRBV5-6
abundance: NA
d_gene: NA
CDR3nt: TGTGCCAGCAGCTTGGGACGGACCGTCTGGCCCCAGCATTTT
CDR3aa: CASSLGRTVWPQHF

j_gene: TRBJ2-7
v_gene: TRBV13
abundance: many
d_gene: TRBD2
CDR3nt: TGTGCCAGCAGCTTAGATGGCGGGAGGGCCGACGAGCAGTACTTC
CDR3aa: CASSLDGGRADEQYF

j_gene: TRBJ2-2
v_gene: TRBV4-1
abundance: NA
d_gene: NA
CDR3nt: TGCGCCAGCAGCCAGTTAGCGGACGCCACCGGGGAGCTGTTTTTT
CDR3aa: CASSQLADATGELFF

j_gene: TRBJ2-1
v_gene: TRBV28
abundance: NA
d_gene: NA
CDR3nt: TGTGCCAGCAGTCGACCAGATGTTTACAATGAGCAGTTCTTC
CDR3aa: CASSRPDVYNEQFF

j_gene: TRBJ1-2
v_gene: TRBV5-5
abundance: few
d_gene: TRBD1
CDR3nt: TGTGCCAGCAGCTTGGTAGGGGGCGCTTCTTTTGGCTACACCTTC
CDR3aa: CASSLVGGASFGYTF

j_gene: TRBJ1-4
v_gene: TRBV19
abundance: NA
d_gene: TRBD1
CDR3nt: TGTGCCAGTAGTAACGGACAGGTTAAGTTGGCTGAAAAACTGTTTTTT
CDR3aa: CASSNGQVKLAEKLFF

j_gene: TRBJ1-1
v_gene: TRBV30
abundance: once
d_gene: NA
CDR3nt: TGTGCCTGGAGTAGCCGGGTGAACACTGAAGCTTTCTTT
CDR3aa: CAWSSRVNTEAFF

j_gene: TRBJ1-1
v_gene: TRBV7-3
abundance: once
d_gene: TRBD1
CDR3nt: TGTGCCAGCAGCTTAGGGGACAGTACCACAACGGAAGCTTTCTTT
CDR3aa: CASSLGDSTTTEAFF

j_gene: TRBJ2-3
v_gene: TRBV2
abundance: NA
d_gene: TRBD2
CDR3nt: TGTGCCAGCAGGCCCGGGACCAGCGGGGTAGATACGCAGTATTTT
CDR3aa: CASRPGTSGVDTQYF

j_gene: TRBJ2-7
v_gene: TRBV5-5
abundance: NA
d_gene: NA
CDR3nt: TGTGCCAGCAGGATACGACTAAGCGCCGAGCAGTACTTC
CDR3aa: CASRIRLSAEQYF

j_gene: TRBJ1-3
v_gene: TRBV6-5
abundance: NA
d_gene: NA
CDR3nt: TGTGCCAGCACTCAATGGGGCAGGGCTGGAAACACCATATATTTT
CDR3aa: CASTQWGRAGNTIYF

j_gene: TRBJ2-1
v_gene: TRBV5-1
abundance: NA
d_gene: NA
CDR3nt: TGCGCCAGCAGCTTCGGGGATGAGCAGTTCTTC
CDR3aa: CASSFGDEQFF

j_gene: TRBJ2-5
v_gene: TRBV6-2/TRBV6-3
abundance: NA
d_gene: NA
CDR3nt: TGTGCCAGCAGTTACTCGGGAGAGACCCAGTACTTC
CDR3aa: CASSYSGETQYF

j_gene: TRBJ1-2
v_gene: TRBV4-3
abundance: NA
d_gene: NA
CDR3nt: TGCGCCAGCAGCCAGGATCTAAACTATGGCTACACCTTC
CDR3aa: CASSQDLNYGYTF

j_gene: TRBJ2-5
v_gene: TRBV5-8
abundance: once
d_gene: TRBD1
CDR3nt: TGTGCCAGCAGCTTGCAGGGACAGAGTAACCAAGAGACCCAGTACTTC
CDR3aa: CASSLQGQSNQETQYF

j_gene: TRBJ2-1
v_gene: TRBV11-3
abundance: NA
d_gene: TRBD2
CDR3nt: TGTGCCAGCAGCCTTGGGACTAGCGGGTCAACCCAGTTCTTC
CDR3aa: CASSLGTSGSTQFF

j_gene: TRBJ1-2
v_gene: TRBV30
abundance: NA
d_gene: NA
CDR3nt: TGTGCCTGGAGTGTACCAGGGGCTGGCCTCTATGGCTACACCTTC
CDR3aa: CAWSVPGAGLYGYTF

j_gene: TRBJ2-2
v_gene: TRBV7-6
abundance: NA
d_gene: NA
CDR3nt: TGTGCCAGCAGCCTCGATCGGATGCGGGCGAACACCGGGGAGCTGTTTTTT
CDR3aa: CASSLDRMRANTGELFF

j_gene: TRBJ1-2
v_gene: TRBV7-3
abundance: once
d_gene: NA
CDR3nt: TGTGCCAGCAGCCCGGACAGAGGTCTTGGCTACACCTTC
CDR3aa: CASSPDRGLGYTF

j_gene: TRBJ2-7
v_gene: TRBV6-5
abundance: NA
d_gene: TRBD1
CDR3nt: TGTGCCAGCAGGAACAGAGGGACAGGGGGATACGAGCAGTACTTC
CDR3aa: CASRNRGTGGYEQYF

j_gene: TRBJ2-7
v_gene: TRBV27
abundance: NA
d_gene: NA
CDR3nt: TGTGCCAGCAGTCGCAGGGACGGCACCTACGAGCAGTACTTC
CDR3aa: CASSRRDGTYEQYF

j_gene: TRBJ1-5
v_gene: TRBV12-3/TRBV12-4
abundance: NA
d_gene: NA
CDR3nt: TGTGCCAGCAGCATCAACGACGGGCCCCAGCATTTT
CDR3aa: CASSINDGPQHF

j_gene: TRBJ2-5
v_gene: TRBV5-1
abundance: NA
d_gene: TRBD1
CDR3nt: TGCGCCAGCAGCACGGACAGGGGGCTAAGAGAGACCCAGTACTTC
CDR3aa: CASSTDRGLRETQYF

j_gene: TRBJ2-7
v_gene: TRBV2
abundance: NA
d_gene: TRBD1
CDR3nt: TGTGCCAGCAGTATGGGACAGACCTACGAGCAGTACTTC
CDR3aa: CASSMGQTYEQYF

j_gene: TRBJ2-1
v_gene: TRBV2
abundance: NA
d_gene: TRBD2
CDR3nt: TGTGCCAGCTTCCGGACTAGCGGGGTCAATGAGCAGTTCTTC
CDR3aa: CASFRTSGVNEQFF

j_gene: TRBJ2-2
v_gene: TRBV30
abundance: NA
d_gene: NA
CDR3nt: TGTGCCTGGAGGGTGATGTCCGGGGAGCTGTTTTTT
CDR3aa: CAWRVMSGELFF

j_gene: TRBJ2-7
v_gene: TRBV2
abundance: NA
d_gene: NA
CDR3nt: TGTGCCAGCAGTCCAGAGCAGGGCTACGAGCAGTACTTC
CDR3aa: CASSPEQGYEQYF

j_gene: TRBJ2-7
v_gene: TRBV7-9
abundance: NA
d_gene: TRBD2
CDR3nt: TGTGCCAGCAGCTTCCGGACTAGCGGCGAAGAAGAGCAGTACTTC
CDR3aa: CASSFRTSGEEEQYF

j_gene: TRBJ1-2
v_gene: TRBV2
abundance: NA
d_gene: NA
CDR3nt: TGTGCCAGCAGAGGGGGTAGGGTTTACTATGGCTACACCTTC
CDR3aa: CASRGGRVYYGYTF

j_gene: TRBJ2-7
v_gene: TRBV6-2/TRBV6-3
abundance: NA
d_gene: NA
CDR3nt: TGTGCCAGCAGCCGCGGTGGGCCGGGAACTTACGAGCAGTACTTC
CDR3aa: CASSRGGPGTYEQYF

j_gene: TRBJ1-1
v_gene: TRBV9
abundance: NA
d_gene: NA
CDR3nt: TGTGCCAGCAGCGTAGGTAAGACCGGTAGCACTGAAGCTTTCTTT
CDR3aa: CASSVGKTGSTEAFF